The rows below give T cell receptor beta chains drawn from one sample of a study of siplizumab effects on memory and regulatory T cells. Some clones are missing from TCRdb's copy, which holds only in-frame ones; the method was immunoSEQ multiplex PCR. The sample has some 100,000 clones, 92% seen once. The source material was Tregs sorted from blood. The receptors stem from a human donor in good health. CDR3s include the opening cysteine and the closing phenylalanine or tryptophan. Fields, in order: V gene, J gene, clone size, D gene, CDR3 DNA, CDR3 protein. A D gene is named only where the DNA matches it firmly. The size of a clone is reported for some rows only, either as once, few or many, or as a class for expanded clones.

TRBV5-1	TRBJ2-1	.	TRBD2	TGCGCCAGCAGCCCAAGGACTAGCGGGGCTATCTACAATGAGCAGTTCTTC	CASSPRTSGAIYNEQFF
TRBV25-1	TRBJ2-1	.	.	TGTGCCAGCAGTGAAATCAACAGGGTCGAGCAGTTCTTC	CASSEINRVEQFF
TRBV29-1	TRBJ2-7	.	.	TGCAGCGTTGTAGTGCGGGGCTACGAGCAGTACTTC	CSVVVRGYEQYF
TRBV18	TRBJ1-3	.	.	TGTGCCAGCTCACCCGGGACAAGCCTCTCTGGAAACACCATATATTTT	CASSPGTSLSGNTIYF
TRBV11-2	TRBJ2-5	.	TRBD1	TGTGCCAGCAGCTTGCGACAGGGGGTAGTTGAGACCCAGTACTTC	CASSLRQGVVETQYF
TRBV11-2	TRBJ2-7	.	.	TGTGCCAGCAGCTTAGCACCCGGACGAGCCTACGAGCAGTACTTC	CASSLAPGRAYEQYF
TRBV19	TRBJ2-1	.	.	TGTGCCAGTAGCCCACGGCGGGGCTCCTACAATGAGCAGTTCTTC	CASSPRRGSYNEQFF
TRBV5-1	TRBJ1-3	.	.	TGCGCCAGCAGCTTGGAGGGCGTAGTCACAACTGGAAACACCATATATTTT	CASSLEGVVTTGNTIYF
TRBV28	TRBJ1-5	few	TRBD1	TGTGCCAGCAGCCAAGACAGGGTCTCTCAGCCCCAGCATTTT	CASSQDRVSQPQHF
TRBV5-6	TRBJ2-6	.	TRBD1	TGTGCCAGCAGCTTGTCTGCAGGGGGAGCCATTATGCTTCCCAACGTCCTGACTTTC	CASSLSAGGAIMLPNVLTF
TRBV4-1	TRBJ2-3	.	.	TGCGCCAGCAGGCCCCCGGGGATCAGCACAGATACGCAGTATTTT	CASRPPGISTDTQYF
TRBV10-1	TRBJ1-1	.	.	TGCGCCAGCGGAGATGGGGGGGAAGGAACTGAAGCTTTCTTT	CASGDGGEGTEAFF
TRBV15	TRBJ1-5	.	.	TGTGCCACCAGCAGAGATCTATATAGCAATCAGCCCCAGCATTTT	CATSRDLYSNQPQHF
TRBV11-3	TRBJ2-1	.	.	TGTGCCAGCAAGGGACTCCACAATGAGCAGTTCTTC	CASKGLHNEQFF
TRBV5-4	TRBJ1-4	.	.	TGTGCCAGCAGCCCCAGGGGTGCAACTAATGAAAAACTGTTTTTT	CASSPRGATNEKLFF
TRBV12-5	TRBJ2-5	.	.	TGTGCTAGTATTAGGGGGACCCAGTACTTC	CASIRGTQYF
TRBV4-1	TRBJ2-1	.	TRBD2	TGCGCCAGCAGCCCCTTTTTGATCAGCGGGAGTGCTAATGAGCAGTTCTTC	CASSPFLISGSANEQFF